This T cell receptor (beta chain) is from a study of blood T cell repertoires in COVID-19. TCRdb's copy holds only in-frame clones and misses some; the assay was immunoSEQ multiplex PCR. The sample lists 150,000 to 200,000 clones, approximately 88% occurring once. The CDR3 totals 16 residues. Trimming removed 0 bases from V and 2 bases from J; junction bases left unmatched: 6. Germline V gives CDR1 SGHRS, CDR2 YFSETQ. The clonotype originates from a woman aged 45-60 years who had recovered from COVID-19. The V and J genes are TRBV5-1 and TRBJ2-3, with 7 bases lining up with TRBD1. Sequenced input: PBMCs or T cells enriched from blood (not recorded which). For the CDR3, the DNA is TGCGCCAGCAGCTTGGCGGGACAGAGCCTCACAGATACGCAGTATTTT. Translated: CASSLAGQSLTDTQYF.